This record concerns one TCR beta chain sequence. Germline V CDR1 and CDR2: LNHDA, SQIVND (reference sequence). CDR3 length: 15 residues. Germline trimming cut 5 bases from V and 5 bases from J; bases unmatched to any gene: 7. This record belongs to a study of blood T cell repertoires in COVID-19. About the study: The United States, Italy and Spain were the sources of the acute and convalescent COVID-19 samples. In each case, the material was cDNA or gDNA derived from T cells, B-cell-depleted T cells, or PBMCs.

Original handling: Nucleated cell counts were estimated from reference gene primer amplification. The method was immunoSEQ multiplex PCR; TCRdb's version includes in-frame clones alone and lacks a portion of them. The DNA gave D and trimming, while V, J and clone size come from that table. The profile covers over 150,000 clones, with approximately 80% appearing a single time and approximately 6.9% taken by the ten largest. The genes are TRBV19 and TRBJ2-2, with 8 bases fitting TRBD1. Sample: peripheral blood. This TCR was sampled from a human donor with acute or convalescent COVID-19. The donor label of this sample is uncertain. The CDR3 loop is CASSAGGSKTGELFF. The CDR3 nucleotides are TGTGCCAGTAGTGCAGGGGGCTCTAAGACCGGGGAGCTGTTTTTT.